What follows describes a single T cell receptor (beta chain). TCRdb re-called the 5' RACE reads with MiXCR, one entry per CDR3 protein. The sample includes 150,000 to 200,000 distinct CDR3 sequences, approximately 10% of them seen just once. This entry comes from a study of T cells after yellow fever vaccination. The clonotype comes from a man younger than 30 who received the YFV17D yellow fever vaccine. The sequenced sample was CD8+ T cells sorted from PBMCs, obtained 15 days after the yellow fever booster vaccination.

This chain's CDR3 is CASSLQASTEAFF. In DNA, the CDR3 is TGTGCCAGCAGCTTACAAGCAAGCACTGAAGCTTTCTTT. The chain recombines TRBV7-9 with TRBJ1-1; D is unresolved. The V end was cut by 2 bases, the J end by 4 bases, with 8 bases between. This CDR3 region has 13 residues. The germline V gene has CDR1 SEHNR and CDR2 FQNEAQ (reference sequence).